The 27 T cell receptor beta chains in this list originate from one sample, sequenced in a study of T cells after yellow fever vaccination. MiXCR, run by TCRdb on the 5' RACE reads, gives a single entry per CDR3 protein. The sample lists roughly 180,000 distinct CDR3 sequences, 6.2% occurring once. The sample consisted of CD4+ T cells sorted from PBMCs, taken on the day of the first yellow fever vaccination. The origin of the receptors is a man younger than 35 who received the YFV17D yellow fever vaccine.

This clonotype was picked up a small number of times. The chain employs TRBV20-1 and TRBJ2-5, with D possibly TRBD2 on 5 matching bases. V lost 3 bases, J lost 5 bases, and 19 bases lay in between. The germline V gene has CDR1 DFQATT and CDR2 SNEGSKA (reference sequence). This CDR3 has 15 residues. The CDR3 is CSARDDWVAWETQYF. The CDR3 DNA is TGCAGTGCTAGGGACGACTGGGTAGCGTGGGAGACCCAGTACTTC.

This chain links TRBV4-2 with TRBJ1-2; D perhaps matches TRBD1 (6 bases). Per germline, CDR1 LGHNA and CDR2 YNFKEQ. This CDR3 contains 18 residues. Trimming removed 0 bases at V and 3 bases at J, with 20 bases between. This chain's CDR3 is CASSQEGGTGRVYYGYTF. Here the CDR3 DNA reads TGTGCCAGCAGCCAAGAAGGGGGTACAGGTCGAGTGTACTATGGCTACACCTTC.

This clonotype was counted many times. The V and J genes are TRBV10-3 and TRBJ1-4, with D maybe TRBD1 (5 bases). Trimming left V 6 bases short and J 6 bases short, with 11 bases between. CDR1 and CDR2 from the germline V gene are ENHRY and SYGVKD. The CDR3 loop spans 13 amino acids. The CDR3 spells CAISRDLDEKLFF. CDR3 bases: TGTGCCATCAGCCGGGACTTGGATGAAAAACTGTTTTTT.

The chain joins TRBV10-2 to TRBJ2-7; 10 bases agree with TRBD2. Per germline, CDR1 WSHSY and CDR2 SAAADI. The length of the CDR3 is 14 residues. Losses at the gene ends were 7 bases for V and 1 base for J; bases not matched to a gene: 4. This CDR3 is CASKASGGSYEQYF. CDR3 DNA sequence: TGCGCCAGCAAGGCTAGCGGGGGTTCCTACGAGCAGTACTTC.

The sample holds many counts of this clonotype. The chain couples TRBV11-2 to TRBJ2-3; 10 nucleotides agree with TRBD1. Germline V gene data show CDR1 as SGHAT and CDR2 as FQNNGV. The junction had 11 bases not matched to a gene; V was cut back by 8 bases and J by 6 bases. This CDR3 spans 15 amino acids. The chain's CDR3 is CASASGTGVSDTQYF. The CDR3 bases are TGTGCCAGCGCATCCGGGACAGGGGTTTCCGATACGCAGTATTTT.

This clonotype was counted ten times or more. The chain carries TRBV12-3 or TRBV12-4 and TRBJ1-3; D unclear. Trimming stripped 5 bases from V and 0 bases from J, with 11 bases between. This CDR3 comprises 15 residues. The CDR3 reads CASSQQFASGNTIYF. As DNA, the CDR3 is TGTGCCAGCAGTCAACAGTTCGCCTCTGGAAACACCATATATTTT.

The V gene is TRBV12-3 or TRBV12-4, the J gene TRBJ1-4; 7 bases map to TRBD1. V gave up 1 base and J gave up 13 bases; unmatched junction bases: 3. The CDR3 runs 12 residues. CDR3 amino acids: CASSLVRTGLFF. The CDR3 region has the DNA TGTGCCAGCAGTTTAGTTAGGACAGGACTGTTTTTT.

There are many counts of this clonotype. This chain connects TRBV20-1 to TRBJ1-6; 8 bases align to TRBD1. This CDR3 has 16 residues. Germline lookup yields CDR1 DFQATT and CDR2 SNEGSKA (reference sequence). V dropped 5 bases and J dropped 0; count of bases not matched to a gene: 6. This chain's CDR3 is CSARPGGSSYNSPLHF. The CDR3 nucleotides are TGCAGTGCTCGTCCAGGGGGCAGCTCCTATAATTCACCCCTCCACTTT.

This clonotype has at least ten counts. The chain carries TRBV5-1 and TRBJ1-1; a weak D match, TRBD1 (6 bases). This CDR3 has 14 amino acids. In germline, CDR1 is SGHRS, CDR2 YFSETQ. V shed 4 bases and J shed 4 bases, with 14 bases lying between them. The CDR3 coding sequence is TGCGCCAGCAGCGTATACAGGGAGGGCACTGAAGCTTTCTTT. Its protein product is CASSVYREGTEAFF.

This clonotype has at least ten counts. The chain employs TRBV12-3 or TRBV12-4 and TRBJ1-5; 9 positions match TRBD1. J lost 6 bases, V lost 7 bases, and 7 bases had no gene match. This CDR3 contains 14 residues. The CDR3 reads CASKTGGEGQPQHF. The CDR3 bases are TGTGCCAGCAAGACAGGGGGAGAAGGTCAGCCCCAGCATTTT.

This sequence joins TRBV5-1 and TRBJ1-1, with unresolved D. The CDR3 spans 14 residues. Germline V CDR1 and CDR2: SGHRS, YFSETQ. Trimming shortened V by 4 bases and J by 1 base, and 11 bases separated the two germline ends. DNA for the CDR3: TGCGCCAGCAGCGTGGGTCAGCCGAACACTGAAGCTTTCTTT. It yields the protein CASSVGQPNTEAFF.

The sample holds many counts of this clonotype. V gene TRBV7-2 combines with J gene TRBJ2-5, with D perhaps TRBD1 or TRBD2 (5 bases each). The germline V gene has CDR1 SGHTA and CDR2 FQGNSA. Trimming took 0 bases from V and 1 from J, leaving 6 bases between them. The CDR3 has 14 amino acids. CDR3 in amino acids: CASSLAGTQETQYF. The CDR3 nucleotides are TGTGCCAGCAGCTTAGCTGGGACCCAAGAGACCCAGTACTTC. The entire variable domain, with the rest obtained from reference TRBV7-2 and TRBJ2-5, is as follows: GAGVSQSPSNKVTEKGKDVELRCDPISGHTALYWYRQSLGQGLEFLIYFQGNSAPDKSGLPSDRFSAERTGGSVSTLTIQRTQQEDSAVYLCASSLAGTQETQYFGPGTRLLVL.

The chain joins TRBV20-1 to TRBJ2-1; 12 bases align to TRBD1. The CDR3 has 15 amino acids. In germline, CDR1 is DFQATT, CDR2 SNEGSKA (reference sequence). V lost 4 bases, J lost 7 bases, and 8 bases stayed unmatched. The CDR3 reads CSAIPGQGARNEQFF. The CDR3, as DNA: TGCAGTGCTATTCCGGGACAGGGGGCGAGGAATGAGCAGTTCTTC.

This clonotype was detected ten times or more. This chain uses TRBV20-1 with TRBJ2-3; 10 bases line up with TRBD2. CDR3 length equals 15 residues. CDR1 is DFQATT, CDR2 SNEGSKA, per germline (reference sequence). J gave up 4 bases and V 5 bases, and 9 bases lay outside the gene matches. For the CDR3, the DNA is TGCAGTGCTTACATCAGCGGGGGGGCCGCAGATACGCAGTATTTT. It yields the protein CSAYISGGAADTQYF.

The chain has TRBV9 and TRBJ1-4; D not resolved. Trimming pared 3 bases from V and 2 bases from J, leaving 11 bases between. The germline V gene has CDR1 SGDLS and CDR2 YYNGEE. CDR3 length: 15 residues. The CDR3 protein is CASSARGITNEKLFF. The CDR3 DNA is TGTGCCAGCAGCGCCCGAGGGATTACTAATGAAAAACTGTTTTTT. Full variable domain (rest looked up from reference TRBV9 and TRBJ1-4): DSGVTQTPKHLITATGQRVTLRCSPRSGDLSVYWYQQSLDQGLQFLIQYYNGEERAKGNILERFSAQQFPDLHSELNLSSLELGDSALYFCASSARGITNEKLFFGSGTQLSVL.

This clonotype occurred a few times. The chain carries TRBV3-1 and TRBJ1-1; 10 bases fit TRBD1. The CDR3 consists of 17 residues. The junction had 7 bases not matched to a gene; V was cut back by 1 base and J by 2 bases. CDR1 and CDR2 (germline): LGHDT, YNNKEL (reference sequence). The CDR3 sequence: CASSQGHRTGGNTEAFF. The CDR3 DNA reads TGTGCCAGCAGCCAAGGCCATCGGACAGGGGGTAACACTGAAGCTTTCTTT.

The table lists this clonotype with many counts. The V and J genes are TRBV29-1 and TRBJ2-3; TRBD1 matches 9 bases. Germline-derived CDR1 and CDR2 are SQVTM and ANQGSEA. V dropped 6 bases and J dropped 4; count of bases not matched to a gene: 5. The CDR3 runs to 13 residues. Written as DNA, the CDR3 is TGCAGCGTCTACAGGGGGCTGCCAGATACGCAGTATTTT. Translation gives CSVYRGLPDTQYF.

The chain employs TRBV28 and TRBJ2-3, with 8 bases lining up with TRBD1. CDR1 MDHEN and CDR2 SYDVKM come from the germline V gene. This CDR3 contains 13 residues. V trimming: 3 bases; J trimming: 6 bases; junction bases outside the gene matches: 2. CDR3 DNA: TGTGCCAGCAGTTTTACAGGGGGGGATACGCAGTATTTT. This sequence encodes CASSFTGGDTQYF.

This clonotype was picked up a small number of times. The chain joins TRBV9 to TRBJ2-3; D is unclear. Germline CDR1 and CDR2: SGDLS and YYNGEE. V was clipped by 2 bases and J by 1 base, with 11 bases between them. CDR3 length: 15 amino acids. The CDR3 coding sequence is TGTGCCAGCAGCGTGAGAGACGGACGCACAGATACGCAGTATTTT. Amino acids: CASSVRDGRTDTQYF.

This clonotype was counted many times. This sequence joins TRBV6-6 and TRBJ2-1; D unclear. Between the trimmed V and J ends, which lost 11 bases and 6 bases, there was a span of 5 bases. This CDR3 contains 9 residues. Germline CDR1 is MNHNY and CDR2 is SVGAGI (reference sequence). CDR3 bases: TGTGCCTGCGGCAATGAGCAGTTCTTC. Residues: CACGNEQFF.

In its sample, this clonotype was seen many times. The chain's CDR3 is CASSFYQTGGELFF. The CDR3 bases are TGTGCCAGCAGTTTTTACCAAACGGGGGGGGAGCTGTTTTTT. The J gene is TRBJ2-2, the V gene TRBV12-3 or TRBV12-4; D perhaps matches TRBD2 (5 bases). This CDR3 contains 14 residues. The germline V and J ends were trimmed by 3 bases and 8 bases, with 13 bases remaining between them.

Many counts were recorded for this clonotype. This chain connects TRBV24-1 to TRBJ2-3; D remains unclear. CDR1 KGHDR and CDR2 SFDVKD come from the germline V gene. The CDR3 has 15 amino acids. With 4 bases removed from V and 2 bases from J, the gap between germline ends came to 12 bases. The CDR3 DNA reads TGTGCCACCAGTGACTCCGGGTCTTACACAGATACGCAGTATTTT. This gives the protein CATSDSGSYTDTQYF.

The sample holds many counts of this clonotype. The CDR3 nucleotides are TGCGCCAGCAGCTTAGGCGGGCTTGATGAAAAACTGTTTTTT. Residues: CASSLGGLDEKLFF. This sequence joins TRBV5-1 and TRBJ1-4; D not certain. V was trimmed by 2 bases and J by 6 bases, leaving 11 bases between them. The germline CDR1 and CDR2 sequences are SGHRS and YFSETQ. The CDR3 extends over 14 amino acids.

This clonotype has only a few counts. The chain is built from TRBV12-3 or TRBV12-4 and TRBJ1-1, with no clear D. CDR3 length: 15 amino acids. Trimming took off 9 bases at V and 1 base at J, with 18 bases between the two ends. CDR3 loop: CASSPRGLQNTEAFF. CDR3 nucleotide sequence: TGTGCCAGTTCACCACGAGGGCTTCAGAACACTGAAGCTTTCTTT.

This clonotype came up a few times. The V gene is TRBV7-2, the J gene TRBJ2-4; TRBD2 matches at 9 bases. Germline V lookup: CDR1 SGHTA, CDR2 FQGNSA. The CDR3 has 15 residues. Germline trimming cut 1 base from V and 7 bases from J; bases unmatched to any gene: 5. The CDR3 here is CASSLVGGGANIQYF. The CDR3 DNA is TGTGCCAGCAGCTTAGTAGGCGGGGGGGCTAACATTCAGTACTTC.

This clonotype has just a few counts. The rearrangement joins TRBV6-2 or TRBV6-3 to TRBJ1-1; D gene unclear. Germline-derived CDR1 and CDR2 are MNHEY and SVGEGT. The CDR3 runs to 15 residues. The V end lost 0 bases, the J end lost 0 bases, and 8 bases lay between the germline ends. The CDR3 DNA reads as TGTGCCAGCAGTTACTCGCCCAGCATGAACACTGAAGCTTTCTTT. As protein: CASSYSPSMNTEAFF.

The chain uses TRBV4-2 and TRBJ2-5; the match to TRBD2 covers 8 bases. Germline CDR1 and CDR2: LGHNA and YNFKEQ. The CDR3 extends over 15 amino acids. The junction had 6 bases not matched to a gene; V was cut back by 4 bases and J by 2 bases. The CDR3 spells CASSPAAGEQETQYF. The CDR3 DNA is TGTGCCAGCAGCCCCGCAGCGGGGGAGCAAGAGACCCAGTACTTC.